This TCR beta chain was documented in a study of T cells after yellow fever vaccination. Background on the study: Separation of EM, EMRA, CM and Tscm memory subsets by sorting relied on CD3, CD45RA, CCR7 and CD95. Regarding the study as a whole: A minor fraction of clonotypes spanned both CD4 and CD8 compartments. Most primary-vaccination clones recurred post-booster (around 95% CD4, 88% CD8).

Germline loops: CDR1 KGHSH, CDR2 LQKENI. The CDR3 runs to 15 residues. V lost 4 bases, J lost 0 bases, and 5 bases stayed unmatched. This clonotype occurred many times. UMIs and a universal primer site were added when TCR cDNA was made by 5'RACE template switching. MiXCR was run by TCRdb on the 5' RACE reads, yielding one entry per CDR3 protein. The sample lists around 30,000 distinct CDR3 sequences; less than 8.5% were seen once. This TCR was recovered from a man between 18 and 35 years old who received the YFV17D yellow fever vaccine. Source: PBMCs, either bulk or a sorted T-cell subset (CD4+, CD8+, memory, or dextramer-sorted; not recorded which), taken on the day of the first yellow fever vaccination. V is TRBV18 and J is TRBJ1-1; 7 bases are a match to TRBD1. The CDR3 loop reads CASSRDSMMNTEAFF. CDR3 nucleotide sequence: TGTGCCAGCTCACGGGACAGTATGATGAACACTGAAGCTTTCTTT.